This T cell receptor (beta chain) was captured in a study of blood T cell repertoires in COVID-19. On the study more broadly: Samples representing acute and convalescent COVID-19 were sourced from the United States, Italy and Spain. T cells, B-cell-depleted T cells, or PBMCs supplied cDNA or gDNA.

There are 13 residues in the CDR3. Trimming shortened V by 0 bases and J by 6 bases, and 8 bases separated the two germline ends. Per germline, CDR1 SGHAT and CDR2 FQNNGV. Methods used by the authors: Amplification with reference gene primers provided the estimates of nucleated cell counts. Clones were sequenced by immunoSEQ multiplex PCR, and TCRdb holds only the in-frame ones, with some missing. That table gives V, J and clone size, and the DNA gave D and trimming. In the table there are around 150,000 clones, around 83% of which are singletons. The clonotype was recovered from a woman aged 45-59 years in a cohort sampled during active or convalescent COVID-19. The chain uses TRBV11-2 and TRBJ1-2; TRBD1 is a possible D gene (6 bases). Sequences were obtained from peripheral blood. The CDR3 DNA reads TGTGCCAGCAGCTTAGAAAGGACAGATGGCTACACCTTC. Its translation: CASSLERTDGYTF.